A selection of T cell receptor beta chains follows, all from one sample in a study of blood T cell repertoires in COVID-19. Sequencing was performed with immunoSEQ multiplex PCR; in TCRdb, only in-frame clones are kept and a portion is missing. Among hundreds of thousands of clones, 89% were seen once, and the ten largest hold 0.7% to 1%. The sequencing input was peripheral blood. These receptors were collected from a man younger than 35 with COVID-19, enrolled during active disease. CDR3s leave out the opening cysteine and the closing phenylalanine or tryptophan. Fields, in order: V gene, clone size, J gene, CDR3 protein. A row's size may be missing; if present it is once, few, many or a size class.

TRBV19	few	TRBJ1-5	ASSISGSNQPQH
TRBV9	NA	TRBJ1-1	ASSAQGRSTEAF
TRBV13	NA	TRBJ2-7	ASSRGRDRVAEQY
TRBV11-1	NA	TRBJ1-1	ASSSEEASWGTEAF
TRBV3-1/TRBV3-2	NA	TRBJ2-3	ASSQLLARDTQY
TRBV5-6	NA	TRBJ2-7	ASSFSGIPYEQY
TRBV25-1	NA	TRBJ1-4	ASSVPGTGVEKLF
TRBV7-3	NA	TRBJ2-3	ASSPGSGTSGSRADTQY
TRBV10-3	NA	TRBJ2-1	AISETSGSSYNEQF
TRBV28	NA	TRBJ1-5	ASLQGGFNQPQH
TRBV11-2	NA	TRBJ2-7	ASSSRTVAAGEQY
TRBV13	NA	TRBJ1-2	ASSLSGSSSHGYT
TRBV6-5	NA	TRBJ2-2	ASRLRAGGAGELF
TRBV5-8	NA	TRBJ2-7	ASSETGTGIYEQY
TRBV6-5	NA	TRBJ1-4	ASSQVPDEKLF
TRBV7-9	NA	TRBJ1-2	ASSLVSAGGYT